A single sample is the source of the 14 T cell receptor beta chains below, sequenced in a study of human T cells and chemical hapten exposure. Time point given: patch test 3, about 24 weeks after DPC sensitization. The treatment is: therapeutic diphenylcyclopropenone sensitization with weekly scalp DPC. TCRdb processed the RACE reads anew with MiXCR; each CDR3 protein has one entry. The sample consists of roughly 32,000 distinct CDR3 sequences, about 5% of them appearing once. Sequencing was performed on whole blood, taken in connection with sensitization to the hapten diphenylcyclopropenone (DPC). Receptors originate from a man aged 25-45 years with alopecia areata. Some clones in this sample may be carry-over from other donors' samples.

This clonotype was counted many times. The rearrangement joins TRBV19 to TRBJ2-6; D unclear. Germline lookup yields CDR1 LNHDA and CDR2 SQIVND (reference sequence). The CDR3 length is 14 residues. V dropped 5 bases and J dropped 5 bases, with 10 bases sitting between them. CDR3 sequence: CASSPSLWANVLTF. For the CDR3, the DNA is TGTGCCAGTAGTCCCTCCCTCTGGGCCAACGTCCTGACTTTC.

In this sample, this clonotype turned up a few times. The chain carries TRBV19 and TRBJ2-2; TRBD1 matches 9 bases. The CDR3 runs 14 residues. V gave up 6 bases and J gave up 5 bases; unmatched junction bases: 4. CDR1 and CDR2 from the germline V gene are LNHDA and SQIVND (reference sequence). The CDR3 protein is CASRWDRVTGELFF. DNA of the CDR3: TGTGCCAGTAGATGGGACAGGGTGACCGGGGAGCTGTTTTTT.

In its sample, this clonotype was seen many times. The chain uses TRBV4-3 and TRBJ2-7; D unclear. V lost 4 bases, J lost 0 bases, and 7 bases lay in between. This CDR3 comprises 13 residues. CDR1 is LGHNA and CDR2 is YSLEER in the germline V gene. The CDR3 nucleotides read TGCGCCAGCAGCCCTCGAAACTCCTACGAGCAGTACTTC. This encodes CASSPRNSYEQYF.

This clonotype was recorded at least ten times. The rearrangement links TRBV24-1 to TRBJ2-1; D is unresolved. Germline V CDR1 and CDR2: KGHDR, SFDVKD. With 6 bases removed from V and 7 bases from J, the gap between germline ends came to 6 bases. The CDR3 runs 11 residues. In DNA form, the CDR3 reads TGTGCCACCAGTTACGGTAATGAGCAGTTCTTC. Amino acids: CATSYGNEQFF.

This clonotype was seen ten or more times. The chain couples TRBV30 to TRBJ2-3; D might be TRBD2 (6 bases). Germline V gene data show CDR1 as GTSNPN and CDR2 as SVGIG (reference sequence). The CDR3 has 12 amino acids. The V end lost 5 bases, the J end lost 1 base, and 7 bases lay between the germline ends. In DNA form, the CDR3 reads TGTGCCTGGGGGACTGGCACAGATACGCAGTATTTT. This sequence encodes CAWGTGTDTQYF.

This clonotype was counted many times. J is TRBJ2-5 and V is TRBV3-2. TRBV3-2 is labeled a pseudogene. This CDR3 spans 12 amino acids. CDR3 in DNA: TGTGCCAGCAGCCCAAGTCAAGAGACCCAGTACTTC. Translating gives CASSPSQETQYF.

This clonotype was seen many times. The gene calls are TRBV7-9 and TRBJ2-3; 8 nucleotides line up with TRBD1. Germline V gene lookup returns CDR1 SEHNR and CDR2 FQNEAQ (reference sequence). The ends lost 5 bases at V and 8 bases at J; junction bases unmatched: 12. The CDR3 loop spans 15 amino acids. The CDR3 is CASSPVAGGSPTQYF. Written as DNA, the CDR3 is TGTGCCAGCAGCCCGGTGGCAGGGGGCTCACCTACGCAGTATTTT.

Of note for this clonotype: A read error is possible here, since a much larger clone lies one base away. The chain links TRBV18 to TRBJ2-2; 8 positions agree with TRBD1. Germline CDR1 is KGHSH and CDR2 is LQKENI. The CDR3 covers 16 residues. The CDR3 protein is CACSPNDRGITGELFF. CDR3 bases: TGTGCCTGCTCACCCAATGACAGGGGTATCACCGGGGAGCTGTTTTTT.

The table lists this clonotype with many counts. The chain is built from TRBV6-5 and TRBJ1-6, with D maybe TRBD1 (5 bases). The V end lost 2 bases, the J end lost 7 bases, and 9 bases lay between the germline ends. CDR3 length equals 14 residues. The V gene's germline CDR1 is MNHEY and CDR2 SVGAGI. The CDR3 DNA reads as TGTGCCAGCAGTTACCAGGGCAGAAATTCACCCCTCCACTTT. Translating it yields CASSYQGRNSPLHF.

This clonotype was seen repeatedly, ten times or more. The rearrangement uses TRBV21-1 and TRBJ1-3; the DNA was not compared with TRBD1, the D call given in the table. TRBV21-1 is reported as a pseudogene. The CDR3 sequence is 17 residues long. CDR3 residues: CASSKEGQGASGNTIYF. Written as DNA, the CDR3 is TGTGCCAGCAGCAAAGAAGGACAGGGGGCCTCTGGAAACACCATATATTTT.

This clonotype was seen ten or more times. The chain joins TRBV7-2 to TRBJ2-6, with D perhaps TRBD2 (5 bases). The CDR3 length is 16 residues. CDR1 and CDR2 (germline): SGHTA, FQGNSA. Trimming pared 2 bases from V and 2 bases from J, leaving 10 bases between. CDR3 coding DNA: TGTGCCAGCAGCTTAAGTGCCGGGGCTGGGGCCAACGTCCTGACTTTC. This codes for CASSLSAGAGANVLTF.

This clonotype was observed many times. The chain links TRBV12-5 to TRBJ2-5; tentatively, D is TRBD2 (5 bases). Germline V CDR1 and CDR2: LGHNT, FRNRAP. This CDR3 contains 16 residues. Trimming removed 2 bases from V and 3 bases from J, with 16 bases in between. CDR3 in amino acids: CASGLTRTDAKETQYF. CDR3 DNA: TGTGCTAGTGGTTTGACCAGGACTGACGCGAAAGAGACCCAGTACTTC.

This clonotype was picked up many times. This chain uses TRBV12-3 or TRBV12-4 with TRBJ2-1; TRBD1 matches at 8 bases. The V and J ends lost 7 bases and 3 bases, in that order; junction bases with no gene match: 5. The CDR3 consists of 14 residues. The CDR3: CASTPGQDYNEQFF. As DNA, the CDR3 is TGTGCCAGCACCCCGGGACAGGACTACAATGAGCAGTTCTTC.

Ten or more counts support this clonotype. The chain recombines TRBV11-3 with TRBJ2-3; 7 bases agree with TRBD2. The germline V gene has CDR1 SGHNT and CDR2 YENEEA. Trimming cost V 4 bases and J 2 bases; bases outside gene matches: 3. The length of the CDR3 is 14 residues. The CDR3: CASSYGGFTDTQYF. The CDR3 DNA is TGTGCCAGCAGCTACGGGGGGTTCACAGATACGCAGTATTTT.